The 20 T cell receptor beta chains reported below all come from one sample, sequenced in a study of T cell repertoires in cytomegalovirus infection. MiXCR, applied by TCRdb to the reads, yields one record per CDR3 protein. The table has approximately 100,000 distinct CDR3 sequences, around 22% seen once; the top ten hold 35% to 50%. The sequencing input was CD8+ T cells from PBMCs. The source is a human donor in good health (CMV status not recorded). Some clones in this sample may be carry-over from other donors' samples.

This clonotype showed up many times. The J gene is TRBJ2-3, the V gene TRBV11-3, with 8 bases matching TRBD2. The CDR3 is made up of 14 amino acids. J was trimmed by 4 bases and V by 2 bases; bases with no gene match: 2. CDR1 is SGHNT, CDR2 YENEEA, per germline. DNA of the CDR3: TGTGCCAGCAGCTTAAGCGGGAGTGCAGATACGCAGTATTTT. It is translated as CASSLSGSADTQYF.

V usage is TRBV3-1 and J usage is TRBJ2-2; 9 bases are a match to TRBD2. Trimming took 6 bases from V and 0 from J; bases not matched to a gene: 11. The germline CDR1 and CDR2 sequences are LGHDT and YNNKEL (reference sequence). The CDR3 has 18 residues. CDR3: CASSGLSGGPTNTGELFF. CDR3 bases: TGTGCCAGCAGTGGGCTAAGCGGGGGGCCCACGAACACCGGGGAGCTGTTTTTT.

Many counts were recorded for this clonotype. The CDR3 protein is CASSLEGGGGIYEQYF. As DNA, the CDR3 is TGTGCCAGCAGCTTAGAAGGGGGAGGCGGCATCTACGAGCAGTACTTC. The V and J genes are TRBV7-6 and TRBJ2-7; D could derive from TRBD1 or TRBD2 (6 bases each). The CDR3 totals 16 residues. Germline lookup yields CDR1 SGHVS and CDR2 FNYEAQ. The germline V and J ends were trimmed by 1 base and 3 bases, with 16 bases remaining between them.

This clonotype has ten or more counts. The rearrangement joins TRBV11-2 to TRBJ2-5, with 13 bases matching TRBD2. From germline, CDR1 is SGHAT and CDR2 FQNNGV. Trimming removed 5 bases from V and 0 bases from J; junction bases left unmatched: 9. The CDR3 runs to 18 residues. For the CDR3, the DNA is TGTGCCAGCAGCCCCGAAGGGACTAGCGGGGTCTACCAAGAGACCCAGTACTTC. Translating it yields CASSPEGTSGVYQETQYF.

The chain carries TRBV11-2 and TRBJ2-7; 7 bases align to TRBD2. The J segment lost 3 bases and the V segment lost 5 bases, leaving 7 bases of the junction unmatched. The germline CDR1 and CDR2 sequences are SGHAT and FQNNGV. The CDR3 is 14 amino acids. CDR3 DNA: TGTGCCAGCAGCCCCAGACTAGCCGACTACGAGCAGTACTTC. As protein: CASSPRLADYEQYF.

This clonotype was seen only a few times. The chain employs TRBV30 and TRBJ1-5; no firm D call. Germline CDR1 is GTSNPN and CDR2 is SVGIG (reference sequence). The CDR3 totals 12 residues. Trimming cost V 2 bases and J 5 bases, with 7 bases left between them. DNA of the CDR3: TGTGCCTGGAGTACCTTCTATCAGCCCCAGCATTTT. As protein: CAWSTFYQPQHF.

The J gene is TRBJ1-4, the V gene TRBV28; 7 nucleotides line up with TRBD1. Germline lookup yields CDR1 MDHEN and CDR2 SYDVKM. The V gene end was trimmed by 6 bases and the J gene end by 8 bases; junction bases not matched to a gene: 9. CDR3 length equals 14 residues. CDR3 residues: CASSQTGLGEKLFF. CDR3 DNA sequence: TGTGCCAGCAGCCAGACAGGGTTGGGGGAAAAACTGTTTTTT.

This chain joins TRBV19 and TRBJ2-5, with D maybe TRBD1 (5 bases). CDR3 length: 15 residues. V was shortened by 6 bases and J by 5 bases, with 19 bases between the two germline ends. Germline values: CDR1 LNHDA, CDR2 SQIVND (reference sequence). DNA for the CDR3: TGTGCCAGTAGGAAAAAACAGGCCTACTCTGAGACCCAGTACTTC. It is translated as CASRKKQAYSETQYF.

This clonotype has at least ten counts. J is TRBJ1-5 and V is TRBV12-3 or TRBV12-4, with a possible D match to TRBD1 (6 bases). This CDR3 region has 15 residues. The V end lost 6 bases, the J end lost 7 bases, and 19 bases lay between the germline ends. DNA for the CDR3: TGTGCCAGCAGCCCCCCGGGGGGCGGAAAGCAGCCCCAGCATTTT. Translating it yields CASSPPGGGKQPQHF.

This chain connects TRBV6-2 or TRBV6-3 to TRBJ1-2; D remains unclear. The CDR3 loop spans 15 amino acids. V was pared by 0 bases and J by 4 bases, with 12 bases between. From germline, CDR1 is MNHEY and CDR2 SVGEGT. The CDR3 loop reads CASSYSFEQSYGYTF. DNA of the CDR3: TGTGCCAGCAGTTACTCTTTTGAACAGAGCTATGGCTACACCTTC.

This clonotype was observed a few times. The genes are TRBV24-1 and TRBJ2-1; TRBD1 is a possible D gene (5 bases). The CDR3 loop spans 13 amino acids. V was shortened by 5 bases and J by 5 bases, with 9 bases between the two germline ends. From germline, CDR1 is KGHDR and CDR2 SFDVKD. The CDR3 DNA sequence: TGTGCCACCAGTGGTGACAGCAACAATGAGCAGTTCTTC. Translation: CATSGDSNNEQFF.

This clonotype was picked up a small number of times. V usage is TRBV7-6 and J usage is TRBJ2-3, with 11 bases that match TRBD2. The CDR3 totals 18 residues. Germline V gene sequence: CDR1 SGHVS, CDR2 FNYEAQ. The V and J ends lost 4 bases and 0 bases, in that order; junction bases with no gene match: 9. In DNA form, the CDR3 reads TGTGCCAGCAGCTCCCCCCTTACTAGCGGGAGTAGCACAGATACGCAGTATTTT. Its translation: CASSSPLTSGSSTDTQYF.

The chain uses TRBV28 and TRBJ1-5; 7 nucleotides agree with TRBD1. Trimming cost V 5 bases and J 6 bases; bases outside gene matches: 10. CDR1 is MDHEN and CDR2 is SYDVKM in the germline V gene. The CDR3 has 15 residues. DNA of the CDR3: TGTGCCAGCAGTCACGACAGGGCCCTCGGTCAGCCCCAGCATTTT. Protein: CASSHDRALGQPQHF. The full variable domain, in which reference TRBV28 and TRBJ1-5 provide the parts outside the CDR3, is DVKVTQSSRYLVKRTGEKVFLECVQDMDHENMFWYRQDPGLGLRLIYFSYDVKMKEKGDIPEGYSVSREKKERFSLILESASTNQTSMYLCASSHDRALGQPQHFGDGTRLSIL.

This chain links TRBV7-6 with TRBJ2-1; tentatively, D is TRBD2 (5 bases). The V end was cut by 1 base, the J end by 0 bases, with 13 bases between. Germline V gene data show CDR1 as SGHVS and CDR2 as FNYEAQ. CDR3 length equals 17 residues. The CDR3 sequence: CASSLGARASSYNEQFF. The CDR3, as DNA: TGTGCCAGCAGCTTAGGAGCGAGGGCGAGCTCCTACAATGAGCAGTTCTTC.

This clonotype was seen a few times. The V call is TRBV7-9, the J call TRBJ2-2; 9 positions agree with TRBD1. Trimming cost V 5 bases and J 3 bases; bases outside gene matches: 16. CDR3 size: 19 residues. CDR1 and CDR2 from the germline V gene are SEHNR and FQNEAQ (reference sequence). The CDR3 region has the DNA TGTGCCAGCAGCCTACGCCTCCGGGACAGGGATGTCCACACCGGGGAGCTGTTTTTT. Translated: CASSLRLRDRDVHTGELFF.

The V and J genes are TRBV7-2 and TRBJ1-5; tentatively, D is TRBD1 (5 bases). Trimming cost V 0 bases and J 12 bases, with 15 bases left between them. Germline CDR1 reads SGHTA; CDR2 reads FQGNSA. The CDR3 has 14 amino acids. CDR3 in amino acids: CASSLAAGDGGQHF. CDR3 nucleotide sequence: TGTGCCAGCAGCTTAGCAGCGGGGGATGGAGGCCAGCATTTT.

This clonotype was counted a few times. This chain links TRBV20-1 with TRBJ2-7; D is ambiguous. The V gene lost 2 bases and the J gene lost 0 bases, with 8 bases spanning the gap. In germline, CDR1 is DFQATT, CDR2 SNEGSKA (reference sequence). CDR3 length: 13 amino acids. CDR3 amino acids: CSARQESSYEQYF. DNA for the CDR3: TGCAGTGCTAGACAGGAGAGCTCCTACGAGCAGTACTTC.

V is TRBV7-6 and J is TRBJ2-5; 10 bases agree with TRBD1. The CDR3 contains 17 residues. V trimming: 1 base; J trimming: 1 base; junction bases outside the gene matches: 6. From germline, CDR1 is SGHVS and CDR2 FNYEAQ. In DNA, the CDR3 is TGTGCCAGCAGCTTAGTCTCCGGGACAGGGGTCCAAGAGACCCAGTACTTC. Protein: CASSLVSGTGVQETQYF. The full variable domain, its missing parts supplied by reference TRBV7-6 and TRBJ2-5, is GAGVSQSPRYKVTKRGQDVALRCDPISGHVSLYWYRQALGQGPEFLTYFNYEAQQDKSGLPNDRFSAERPEGSISTLTIQRTEQRDSAMYRCASSLVSGTGVQETQYFGPGTRLLVL.

V gene TRBV28 combines with J gene TRBJ2-1; 7 bases are a match to TRBD1. The CDR3 runs to 16 residues. The V and J ends lost 6 bases and 8 bases, in that order; junction bases with no gene match: 16. In germline, CDR1 is MDHEN, CDR2 SYDVKM. CDR3 sequence reads: CASRLIRGISVDEQFF. In nucleotides, the CDR3 is TGTGCCAGCAGACTCATCAGGGGGATATCTGTCGATGAGCAGTTCTTC.

This clonotype was seen many times. The chain recombines TRBV7-2 with TRBJ1-2; unclear D gene. Trimming cost V 5 bases and J 4 bases, with 11 bases left between them. This CDR3 has 13 amino acids. Germline V gene lookup returns CDR1 SGHTA and CDR2 FQGNSA. This CDR3 is CASSLNQAYGYTF. The CDR3, as DNA: TGTGCCAGCAGCCTGAACCAGGCCTATGGCTACACCTTC. Using reference TRBV7-2 and TRBJ1-2 for the parts outside the CDR3, the full variable domain is GAGVSQSPSNKVTEKGKDVELRCDPISGHTALYWYRQSLGQGLEFLIYFQGNSAPDKSGLPSDRFSAERTGGSVSTLTIQRTQQEDSAVYLCASSLNQAYGYTFGSGTRLTVV.